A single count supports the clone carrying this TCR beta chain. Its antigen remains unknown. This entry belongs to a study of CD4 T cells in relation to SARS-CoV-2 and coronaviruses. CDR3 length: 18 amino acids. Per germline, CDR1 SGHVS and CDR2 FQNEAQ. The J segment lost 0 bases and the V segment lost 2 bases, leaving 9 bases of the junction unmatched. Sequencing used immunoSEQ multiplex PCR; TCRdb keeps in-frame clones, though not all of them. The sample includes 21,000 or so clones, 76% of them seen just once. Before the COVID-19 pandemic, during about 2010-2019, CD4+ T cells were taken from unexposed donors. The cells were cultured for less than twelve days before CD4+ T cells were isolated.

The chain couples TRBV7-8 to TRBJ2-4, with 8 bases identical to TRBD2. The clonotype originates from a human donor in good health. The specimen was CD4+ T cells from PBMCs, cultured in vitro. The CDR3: CASSLRERGPLAKNIQYF. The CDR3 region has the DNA TGTGCCAGCAGCTTAAGGGAGCGGGGGCCTCTAGCCAAAAACATTCAGTACTTC. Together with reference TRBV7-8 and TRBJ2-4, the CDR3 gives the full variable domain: GAGVSQSPRYKVAKRGQDVALRCDPISGHVSLFWYQQALGQGPEFLTYFQNEAQLDKSGLPSDRFFAERPEGSVSTLKIQRTQQEDSAVYLCASSLRERGPLAKNIQYFGAGTRLSVL.